This record covers a single T cell receptor (beta chain). These data belong to a study of blood T cell repertoires in COVID-19. Study in general: The samples span acute and convalescent COVID-19 from the United States, Italy and Spain. Sources were T cells, B-cell-depleted T cells, or PBMCs; the material itself was cDNA or gDNA.

Authors' methods: Reference gene primer amplification gave nucleated cell count estimates. The protocol was immunoSEQ multiplex PCR, while the TCRdb copy is restricted to in-frame clones and leaves out a portion. The DNA gave D and trimming, while V, J and clone size come from that table. Of tens of thousands of clones in the sample, around 80% were seen once. CDR1 is SGDLS and CDR2 is YYNGEE in the germline V gene. The V and J ends lost 4 bases and 2 bases, in that order; junction bases with no gene match: 9. The CDR3 has 16 residues. The source is a woman older than 75 with acute or convalescent COVID-19. The genes are TRBV9 and TRBJ2-3, with 8 positions matching TRBD2. Sequenced material: peripheral blood. CDR3 sequence reads: CASSPEGGGTTDTQYF. For the CDR3, the DNA is TGTGCCAGCAGCCCCGAGGGCGGGGGGACCACAGATACGCAGTATTTT.